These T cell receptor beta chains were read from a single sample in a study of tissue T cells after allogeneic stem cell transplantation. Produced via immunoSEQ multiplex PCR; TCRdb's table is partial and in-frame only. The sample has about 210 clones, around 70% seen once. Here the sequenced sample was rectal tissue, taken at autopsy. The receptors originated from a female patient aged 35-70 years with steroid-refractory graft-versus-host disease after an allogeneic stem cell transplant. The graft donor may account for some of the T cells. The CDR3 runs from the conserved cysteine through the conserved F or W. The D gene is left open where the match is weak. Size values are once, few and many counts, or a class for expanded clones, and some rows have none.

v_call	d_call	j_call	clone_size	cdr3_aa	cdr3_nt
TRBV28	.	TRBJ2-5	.	CASSLGHVAQETQYF	TGTGCCAGCAGTTTGGGGCACGTAGCTCAAGAGACCCAGTACTTC
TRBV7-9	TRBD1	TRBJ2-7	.	CASTDRGPYEQYF	TGTGCCAGCACGGACAGGGGGCCCTACGAGCAGTACTTC
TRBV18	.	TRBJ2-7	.	CASSPPGGEQYF	TGTGCCAGCTCACCCCCCGGGGGTGAGCAGTACTTC
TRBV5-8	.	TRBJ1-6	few	CASSLQGWSPLHF	TGTGCCAGCAGCTTACAGGGCTGGTCACCCCTCCACTTT
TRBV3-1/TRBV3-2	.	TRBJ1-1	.	CASSQYYGTENTEAFF	TGTGCCAGCAGCCAATATTACGGGACGGAGAACACTGAAGCTTTCTTT
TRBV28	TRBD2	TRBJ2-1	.	CASSPVLGLAGVNYNEQFF	TGTGCCAGCAGTCCCGTATTGGGGCTAGCGGGAGTAAACTACAATGAGCAGTTCTTC
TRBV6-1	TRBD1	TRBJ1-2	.	CASSEGQGWSYGYTF	TGTGCCAGCAGTGAAGGACAGGGTTGGAGCTATGGCTACACCTTC
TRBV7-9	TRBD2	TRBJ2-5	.	CASSRGLEETQYF	TGTGCCAGCAGCCGGGGACTAGAAGAGACCCAGTACTTC
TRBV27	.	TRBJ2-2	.	CASSTPLGGELFF	TGTGCCAGCAGTACCCCTCTGGGCGGGGAGCTGTTTTTT
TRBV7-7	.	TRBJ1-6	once	CASSLIRMFDNSPLHF	TGTGCTAGCAGCTTAATTCGGATGTTCGATAATTCACCCCTCCACTTT
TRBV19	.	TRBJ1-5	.	CASSSRPHQPQHF	TGTGCCAGTAGTAGCAGGCCGCATCAGCCCCAGCATTTT
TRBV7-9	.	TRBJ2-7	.	CASSHGGPHSYEQYF	TGTGCCAGCAGTCACGGGGGGCCCCACTCCTACGAGCAGTACTTC
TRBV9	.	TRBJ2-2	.	CASSVEPNTGELFF	TGTGCCAGCAGCGTAGAACCGAACACCGGGGAGCTGTTTTTT
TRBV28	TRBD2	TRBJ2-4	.	CASSLGTSQNIQYF	TGCGCCAGCAGTTTGGGGACTAGCCAGAACATTCAGTACTTC
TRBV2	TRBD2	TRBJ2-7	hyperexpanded	CASSLYPGLAEQYF	TGTGCCAGCAGTCTGTACCCGGGACTAGCGGAGCAGTACTTC